The subject of this entry is one T cell receptor beta chain. This sample's treatment: oral pan-JAK inhibitor, 5-10 mg twice daily. Researchers took lesional scalp punch biopsies and peripheral blood from people who were alopecia areata patients. This entry comes from a study of CD8+ T cells in alopecia areata. For the study at large: For 6 to 18 months, tofacitinib was taken, and 6 months off drug followed.

This CDR3 has 16 residues. V lost 1 base, J lost 4 bases, and 11 bases lay in between. CDR1 LGHNT and CDR2 FRNRAP come from the germline V gene. RNA extraction and reverse transcription yielded cDNA as sequencing template. The data were produced by immunoSEQ multiplex PCR, yet TCRdb's version contains in-frame clones alone and is incomplete. The table has 270,000 or so clones, 58% seen once. The receptor was derived from a human donor with alopecia areata. J is TRBJ2-6 and V is TRBV12-5; D gene unclear. The input for sequencing was CD4+ T cells sorted from blood, taken at week 24, from a patient treated with tofacitinib. CDR3 nucleotide sequence: TGTGCTAGTGGTTTGGGCCGTCAAGCCGGGGCCAACGTCCTGACTTTC. Protein: CASGLGRQAGANVLTF.